This is a list of T cell receptor beta chains from one sample in a study of blood T cell repertoires in COVID-19. The data were produced by immunoSEQ multiplex PCR, yet TCRdb's version contains in-frame clones alone and is incomplete. The sample comprises about 270,000 clones, approximately 89% of which are singletons, and over 2% rests with the top ten. The sequencing input was peripheral blood. The receptor set was obtained from a woman in her 50s with acute or convalescent COVID-19. CDR3s include the opening cysteine and the closing phenylalanine or tryptophan. The D gene is left open where the match is weak. Not all rows give a size; the values are once, few, many and, for expanded clones, a class.

size: -; V: TRBV27; D: -; length: 13; J: TRBJ2-7; DNA: TGTGCCAGCAGTCCGAGACAGACCTACGAGCAGTACTTC; CDR3: CASSPRQTYEQYF
size: -; V: TRBV4-1; D: TRBD1; length: 15; J: TRBJ1-2; DNA: TGCGCCAGCAGCCAGGGAACAGGGGTGGCCTATGGCTACACCTTC; CDR3: CASSQGTGVAYGYTF
size: -; V: TRBV4-1; D: -; length: 13; J: TRBJ2-3; DNA: TGCGCCAGCACGGGTACCTACACAGATACGCAGTATTTT; CDR3: CASTGTYTDTQYF
size: -; V: TRBV5-1; D: -; length: 15; J: TRBJ2-1; DNA: TGCGCCAGCAGCCGAAACGAGGGAGCGTACAATGAGCAGTTCTTC; CDR3: CASSRNEGAYNEQFF
size: few; V: TRBV5-4; D: -; length: 16; J: TRBJ2-3; DNA: TGTGCCAGCAGCTTGCTTAGCGGAGATAGCACAGATACGCAGTATTTT; CDR3: CASSLLSGDSTDTQYF
size: -; V: TRBV2; D: TRBD2; length: 16; J: TRBJ2-7; DNA: TGTGCCAGCAGTGACGCTAGCGGGAGATCTTACTACGAGCAGTACTTC; CDR3: CASSDASGRSYYEQYF
size: -; V: TRBV4-3; D: TRBD1; length: 16; J: TRBJ2-7; DNA: TGCGCCAGCAGCCAAGAAGGGACAGCGGAGCTGTACGAGCAGTACTTC; CDR3: CASSQEGTAELYEQYF
size: -; V: TRBV6-5; D: TRBD1; length: 13; J: TRBJ1-3; DNA: TGTGCCAGCCGGGACAGCGGTGGAAACACCATATATTTT; CDR3: CASRDSGGNTIYF
size: -; V: TRBV2; D: -; length: 13; J: TRBJ1-3; DNA: TGTGCCAGCAAGCTTAGCTCTGGAAACACCATATATTTT; CDR3: CASKLSSGNTIYF
size: -; V: TRBV30; D: TRBD1; length: 14; J: TRBJ1-4; DNA: TGTGCCTACGGACAGGGCCCGATCGCTGAAAAACTGTTTTTT; CDR3: CAYGQGPIAEKLFF
size: -; V: TRBV14; D: -; length: 14; J: TRBJ1-1; DNA: TGTGCCAGCAGCCAAGACAGGGCGAACACTGAAGCTTTCTTT; CDR3: CASSQDRANTEAFF
size: -; V: TRBV6-5; D: TRBD1; length: 13; J: TRBJ1-2; DNA: TGTGCCAGCAGTTCAGGGGGTTTAGGCGGCTACACCTTC; CDR3: CASSSGGLGGYTF
size: -; V: TRBV5-4; D: TRBD1; length: 15; J: TRBJ2-5; DNA: TGTGCCAGCAGCCGTCCAGGGGGTCACCAAGAGACCCAGTACTTC; CDR3: CASSRPGGHQETQYF
size: -; V: TRBV7-8; D: TRBD1; length: 19; J: TRBJ1-5; DNA: TGTGCCAGCAGCTCTACTCGGAGACAGGGGACTTATAGCAATCAGCCCCAGCATTTT; CDR3: CASSSTRRQGTYSNQPQHF
size: -; V: TRBV7-8; D: TRBD2; length: 19; J: TRBJ2-1; DNA: TGTGCCAGCAGCTCGTCCCTAGCGGGGGTGATAAGCTCCTACAATGAGCAGTTCTTC; CDR3: CASSSSLAGVISSYNEQFF
size: -; V: TRBV30; D: TRBD2; length: 18; J: TRBJ2-2; DNA: TGTGCCTGGAGCTCCGGACTAGCGGGAGATCCCGCCACCGGGGAGCTGTTTTTT; CDR3: CAWSSGLAGDPATGELFF
size: -; V: TRBV7-2; D: -; length: 16; J: TRBJ2-7; DNA: TGTGCCAGCAGCTTATACGGGGGCGGGAGTGTGTACGAGCAGTACTTC; CDR3: CASSLYGGGSVYEQYF
size: once; V: TRBV27; D: -; length: 13; J: TRBJ1-1; DNA: TGTGCCAGCAGTCTAAACAGAGTGGTTGAAGCTTTCTTT; CDR3: CASSLNRVVEAFF
size: -; V: TRBV9; D: -; length: 14; J: TRBJ2-5; DNA: TGTGCCAGCAGCGTTCGACTAGGGCAAGAGACCCAGTACTTC; CDR3: CASSVRLGQETQYF
size: -; V: TRBV6-5; D: TRBD2; length: 14; J: TRBJ2-1; DNA: TGTGCCAGCCGGTCGACTAGCGGCTACAATGAGCAGTTCTTC; CDR3: CASRSTSGYNEQFF
size: -; V: TRBV7-3; D: TRBD1; length: 16; J: TRBJ2-2; DNA: TGTGCCAGCAGCCAACTGACAGGGATAGCCACCGGGGAGCTGTTTTTT; CDR3: CASSQLTGIATGELFF
size: -; V: TRBV5-5; D: -; length: 14; J: TRBJ1-4; DNA: TGTGCCAGCACAACCGGACGGGGGGATGAAAAACTGTTTTTT; CDR3: CASTTGRGDEKLFF
size: -; V: TRBV9; D: -; length: 16; J: TRBJ1-2; DNA: TGTGCCAGCAGCGTAGTATCAGCGGCATTTTGGAATGGCTACACCTTC; CDR3: CASSVVSAAFWNGYTF
size: few; V: TRBV5-1; D: TRBD1; length: 14; J: TRBJ1-5; DNA: TGCGCCAGCAGCTCGTACAGGGGGAAACAGCCCCAGCATTTT; CDR3: CASSSYRGKQPQHF
size: once; V: TRBV9; D: TRBD2; length: 13; J: TRBJ2-5; DNA: TGTGCCAGCAGCGGACTAGCGGAAGAGACCCAGTACTTC; CDR3: CASSGLAEETQYF
size: -; V: TRBV7-6; D: -; length: 12; J: TRBJ2-5; DNA: TGTGCCAGCAGCCCCTACCAAGAGACCCAGTACTTC; CDR3: CASSPYQETQYF
size: -; V: TRBV28; D: TRBD1; length: 16; J: TRBJ2-1; DNA: TGTGCCAGCAGTTTATATGAGACAGGGGGTATCAATGAGCAGTTCTTC; CDR3: CASSLYETGGINEQFF
size: -; V: TRBV6-5; D: TRBD1; length: 14; J: TRBJ2-7; DNA: TGTGCCAGCAGGGTGGACAGGGGGGTTGACGAGCAGTACTTC; CDR3: CASRVDRGVDEQYF
size: -; V: TRBV2; D: -; length: 15; J: TRBJ2-6; DNA: TGTGCCAGCAGCGGCCTGAGGTCTGGGGCCAACGTCCTGACTTTC; CDR3: CASSGLRSGANVLTF
size: few; V: TRBV6-5; D: -; length: 12; J: TRBJ1-6; DNA: TGTGCCAGCAGGGCCCCCTTGTTTACCCTCCACTTT; CDR3: CASRAPLFTLHF
size: -; V: TRBV7-9; D: TRBD1; length: 14; J: TRBJ1-1; DNA: TGTGCCAGCAGTCTCGACAGGGTGAACACTGAAGCTTTCTTT; CDR3: CASSLDRVNTEAFF
size: few; V: TRBV5-1; D: -; length: 14; J: TRBJ2-7; DNA: TGCGCCAGCAGCTTGGCGGCAGGGGCTGATGAGCAGTACTTC; CDR3: CASSLAAGADEQYF
size: once; V: TRBV28; D: TRBD1; length: 14; J: TRBJ1-1; DNA: TGTGCCAGCAGGCCGGGACAGGGAGGGGCTGAAGCTTTCTTT; CDR3: CASRPGQGGAEAFF
size: -; V: TRBV7-3; D: TRBD1; length: 16; J: TRBJ1-6; DNA: TGTGCCAGCAGCTTAAACCCTACAGGGGGCTCAACACCCCTCCACTTT; CDR3: CASSLNPTGGSTPLHF
size: -; V: TRBV12-3/TRBV12-4; D: -; length: 12; J: TRBJ1-1; DNA: TGTGCCAGCAGTCAGAACATTGGTGAAGCTTTCTTT; CDR3: CASSQNIGEAFF
size: -; V: TRBV7-3; D: TRBD2; length: 15; J: TRBJ2-1; DNA: TGTGCCAGCAGCTTCGGGCTAGCGGGAAGCAATGAGCAGTTCTTC; CDR3: CASSFGLAGSNEQFF
size: -; V: TRBV6-5; D: -; length: 15; J: TRBJ2-7; DNA: TGTGCCAGCAGTTACTCGATCACGGGCTCCTACGAGCAGTACTTC; CDR3: CASSYSITGSYEQYF
size: -; V: TRBV7-8; D: TRBD2; length: 17; J: TRBJ2-5; DNA: TGTGCCAGCAGCTTAGGGTTAGCGGGAAGCTCTCGGGAGACCCAGTACTTC; CDR3: CASSLGLAGSSRETQYF
size: -; V: TRBV4-1; D: TRBD1; length: 18; J: TRBJ1-1; DNA: TGCGCCAGCAGCCAAGATCACCCGACAGGGGCTCGAAACACTGAAGCTTTCTTT; CDR3: CASSQDHPTGARNTEAFF
size: -; V: TRBV10-3; D: -; length: 16; J: TRBJ2-1; DNA: TGTGCCATCAGTGAGACAGTTTTGAAGGGGTACAATGAGCAGTTCTTC; CDR3: CAISETVLKGYNEQFF
size: -; V: TRBV28; D: TRBD2; length: 15; J: TRBJ2-2; DNA: TGTGCCAGCGTCCCCTCTGCGGGAGGAATCGGGGAGCTGTTTTTT; CDR3: CASVPSAGGIGELFF
size: -; V: TRBV10-1; D: -; length: 17; J: TRBJ2-2; DNA: TGCGCCAGCAGTGATGAGGCAACCACAGGATTCACCGGGGAGCTGTTTTTT; CDR3: CASSDEATTGFTGELFF
size: -; V: TRBV6-5; D: -; length: 13; J: TRBJ2-5; DNA: TGTGCCAGCACGAGCAGGGGAGAAGAGACCCAGTACTTC; CDR3: CASTSRGEETQYF
size: -; V: TRBV7-3; D: TRBD1; length: 15; J: TRBJ1-1; DNA: TGTGCCAGCAGCAAAGACAGGGGGCCCGACACTGAAGCTTTCTTT; CDR3: CASSKDRGPDTEAFF
size: once; V: TRBV29-1; D: -; length: 15; J: TRBJ2-2; DNA: TGCAGCGTCTCCCTGAATCGGGATGCCACCGGGGAGCTGTTTTTT; CDR3: CSVSLNRDATGELFF
size: -; V: TRBV7-3; D: -; length: 15; J: TRBJ1-6; DNA: TGTGCCAGCAGCTTACTTAGGGGCGGCGATTCACCCCTCCACTTT; CDR3: CASSLLRGGDSPLHF
size: -; V: TRBV7-6; D: TRBD1; length: 15; J: TRBJ2-7; DNA: TGTGCCAGCAGCTCCTTTCGGGACAGGGGACGCGAGCAGTACTTC; CDR3: CASSSFRDRGREQYF
size: -; V: TRBV4-1; D: TRBD1; length: 15; J: TRBJ2-7; DNA: TGCGCCAGCAGCCCCGGACAGGGGGGCGCCTACGAGCAGTACTTC; CDR3: CASSPGQGGAYEQYF
size: once; V: TRBV2; D: TRBD1; length: 15; J: TRBJ1-5; DNA: TGTGCCAGCAGAGAGACAGGGAGCAGCAATCAGCCCCAGCATTTT; CDR3: CASRETGSSNQPQHF
size: -; V: TRBV11-2; D: TRBD1; length: 15; J: TRBJ1-4; DNA: TGTGCCAGCAGCTTAGGAGGGACAGGTAATGGGAAACTGTTTTTT; CDR3: CASSLGGTGNGKLFF
size: -; V: TRBV19; D: TRBD2; length: 14; J: TRBJ2-7; DNA: TGTGCCAGTAGTGGCCGGGGGGGTTTCAACGAGCAGTACTTC; CDR3: CASSGRGGFNEQYF
size: -; V: TRBV3-1/TRBV3-2; D: -; length: 14; J: TRBJ1-2; DNA: TGTGCCAGCAGCCAAGGGCTTAGTCTGCGGGGCTACACCTTC; CDR3: CASSQGLSLRGYTF
size: -; V: TRBV5-4; D: TRBD1; length: 15; J: TRBJ2-7; DNA: TGTGCCAGCAGCCGGGGACAGGGCCCCCTCTACGAGCAGTACTTC; CDR3: CASSRGQGPLYEQYF